Listed below are T cell receptor beta chains from one sample, sequenced in a study of blood T cell repertoires in COVID-19. Sequencing was performed with immunoSEQ multiplex PCR; in TCRdb, only in-frame clones are kept and a portion is missing. Of 100,000 to 150,000 clones in the sample, more than 80% were seen once. The sample consisted of peripheral blood. These TCRs come from a woman older than 75 with COVID-19, enrolled during active disease. CDR3s include the opening cysteine and the closing phenylalanine or tryptophan. D genes are given only for firm matches. Rows give clone size only sometimes, using once, few, many, or a class for an expanded clone.

V: TRBV27; J: TRBJ2-5; D: TRBD2; size: few; DNA: TGTGCCAGCAGTTTATCGGGGACTAGCGGGAGCGAGACCCAGTACTTC; CDR3: CASSLSGTSGSETQYF
V: TRBV19; J: TRBJ1-6; D: TRBD1; size: few; DNA: TGTGCCAGTAGTATATTTGACAGGGGCTCTAATTCACCCCTCCACTTT; CDR3: CASSIFDRGSNSPLHF
V: TRBV5-1; J: TRBJ2-5; D: TRBD2; size: .; DNA: TGCGCCAGCAGCCAACTAGCGGGAGGAGCGGAGACCCAGTACTTC; CDR3: CASSQLAGGAETQYF
V: TRBV7-2; J: TRBJ2-7; D: .; size: .; DNA: TGTGCCAGCAGCTTACTCCTCGAGCAGTACTTC; CDR3: CASSLLLEQYF
V: TRBV28; J: TRBJ2-1; D: TRBD2; size: .; DNA: TGTGCCAGCAGACTAGCGGGAGGGCCAAGGGATGAGCAGTTCTTC; CDR3: CASRLAGGPRDEQFF
V: TRBV6-2/TRBV6-3; J: TRBJ2-7; D: TRBD1; size: few; DNA: TGTGCCAGCAGTCACCGGGGACAGGGGGCTAGGCACGAGCAGTACTTC; CDR3: CASSHRGQGARHEQYF
V: TRBV5-6; J: TRBJ1-5; D: .; size: .; DNA: TGTGCCAGCAGTCCACAGGGAGGGGGGAAGCCCCAGCATTTT; CDR3: CASSPQGGGKPQHF
V: TRBV2; J: TRBJ1-4; D: .; size: .; DNA: TGTGCCAGCACCCTGACGGGGTCAAGTAATGAAAAACTGTTTTTT; CDR3: CASTLTGSSNEKLFF
V: TRBV5-4; J: TRBJ1-1; D: .; size: .; DNA: TGTGCCAGCAGCTTGGTGGAGGGTGGCACTGAAGCTTTCTTT; CDR3: CASSLVEGGTEAFF
V: TRBV6-2/TRBV6-3; J: TRBJ2-7; D: .; size: .; DNA: TGTGCCAGCAGTCTACGGCGCCTGGGAGTGGACCCGACCTACGAGCAGTACTTC; CDR3: CASSLRRLGVDPTYEQYF
V: TRBV4-3; J: TRBJ1-2; D: TRBD1; size: .; DNA: TGCGCCAGCAGCCCGGGGACAGGGACTAACTATGGCTACACCTTC; CDR3: CASSPGTGTNYGYTF
V: TRBV6-2/TRBV6-3; J: TRBJ2-5; D: TRBD2; size: .; DNA: TGTGCCAGCAGTTACCGGGGGACTAGCGGAAAGAGAGAGACCCAGTACTTC; CDR3: CASSYRGTSGKRETQYF
V: TRBV4-3; J: TRBJ2-1; D: TRBD2; size: .; DNA: TGCGCCAGCAGCCAAGATCTCGCGGGGGGGTACAATGAGCAGTTCTTC; CDR3: CASSQDLAGGYNEQFF
V: TRBV28; J: TRBJ1-5; D: .; size: few; DNA: TGTGCCAGCAGTTTTACAGGGTACCAGCCCCAGCATTTT; CDR3: CASSFTGYQPQHF
V: TRBV9; J: TRBJ2-1; D: TRBD2; size: .; DNA: TGTGCCAGCAGCGTAGGACTAGCGGGGGACTACAATGAGCAGTTCTTC; CDR3: CASSVGLAGDYNEQFF
V: TRBV27; J: TRBJ2-3; D: TRBD2; size: .; DNA: TGTGCCAGCAGTTTAAATTCGCTAGCGGGAGCGGTGGCCACAGATACGCAGTATTTT; CDR3: CASSLNSLAGAVATDTQYF
V: TRBV5-3; J: TRBJ2-2; D: TRBD1; size: .; DNA: TGTGCCAGAAGCTCTCCAGGGGGTAGCGTTGCCACCGGGGAGCTGTTTTTT; CDR3: CARSSPGGSVATGELFF
V: TRBV21-1; J: TRBJ1-4; D: .; size: .; DNA: TGTGCCAGCAGCAAAGTGGAGGGTCGGAATGAAAAACTGTTTTTT; CDR3: CASSKVEGRNEKLFF
V: TRBV2; J: TRBJ2-2; D: TRBD1; size: .; DNA: TGTGCCAGCGGCGTCAGGGGGCTGCGGAACACCGGGGAGCTGTTTTTT; CDR3: CASGVRGLRNTGELFF
V: TRBV27; J: TRBJ1-5; D: .; size: .; DNA: TGTGCCAGACCCAGGGGAAGCAATCAGCCCCAGCATTTT; CDR3: CARPRGSNQPQHF
V: TRBV7-9; J: TRBJ2-1; D: TRBD2; size: .; DNA: TGTGCCAGCAGCCGAGTCGGCGGGAGTAGAGGCAATGAGCAGTTCTTC; CDR3: CASSRVGGSRGNEQFF
V: TRBV5-6; J: TRBJ1-6; D: .; size: .; DNA: TGTGCCAGCAGCTTGGGGCGGGGTGTCGGTTCACCCCTCCACTTT; CDR3: CASSLGRGVGSPLHF
V: TRBV18; J: TRBJ2-7; D: .; size: once; DNA: TGTGCCAGCTCACCACTGGGCTTCCCCTACGAGCAGTACTTC; CDR3: CASSPLGFPYEQYF
V: TRBV6-2/TRBV6-3; J: TRBJ2-7; D: TRBD2; size: .; DNA: TGTGCCGGCAGTTACTCGACTAGCGGGTTCTCCTACGAGCAGTACTTC; CDR3: CAGSYSTSGFSYEQYF
V: TRBV5-1; J: TRBJ2-7; D: .; size: .; DNA: TGCGCCAGCTCAATGGTGGGGGCGAGCGAGCAGTACTTC; CDR3: CASSMVGASEQYF
V: TRBV2; J: TRBJ2-5; D: TRBD1; size: .; DNA: TGTGCCAGCAGTAACCCGGGACAGGGTTTAGAGACCCAGTACTTC; CDR3: CASSNPGQGLETQYF
V: TRBV7-2; J: TRBJ2-3; D: .; size: once; DNA: TGTGCCAGCAGCTTACAGGGAGATACGCAGTATTTT; CDR3: CASSLQGDTQYF
V: TRBV7-9; J: TRBJ2-7; D: .; size: few; DNA: TGTGCCAGCAGCTCTCACCGGTTGGGGCAATACGAGCAGTACTTC; CDR3: CASSSHRLGQYEQYF
V: TRBV5-1; J: TRBJ1-1; D: TRBD1; size: once; DNA: TGCGCCAGCAGCGACCGACAGGGAATGAACACTGAAGCTTTCTTT; CDR3: CASSDRQGMNTEAFF
V: TRBV6-5; J: TRBJ2-3; D: TRBD2; size: .; DNA: TGTGCCAGCAAAGCGGGAGCGGACACAGATACGCAGTATTTT; CDR3: CASKAGADTDTQYF
V: TRBV9; J: TRBJ2-7; D: TRBD2; size: .; DNA: TGTGCCAGCAGCCCGAGGGAGACTAGCGGAAGATACGAGCAGTACTTC; CDR3: CASSPRETSGRYEQYF
V: TRBV4-2; J: TRBJ2-2; D: .; size: .; DNA: TGTGCCAGCAGCCAAGAAGGGCGAGCGGCCGGGGAGCTGTTTTTT; CDR3: CASSQEGRAAGELFF
V: TRBV6-5; J: TRBJ2-5; D: TRBD1; size: .; DNA: TGTGCCAGCAGGATATCCGGACAGGGGGCGGAGACCCAGTACTTC; CDR3: CASRISGQGAETQYF
V: TRBV29-1; J: TRBJ1-1; D: .; size: .; DNA: TGCAGCGTTAGTAAGAGTGGTATCGCTGAAGCTTTCTTT; CDR3: CSVSKSGIAEAFF
V: TRBV5-1; J: TRBJ2-2; D: TRBD2; size: .; DNA: TGCGCCAGCACGACCCCTTCGAGCGGGAGTTCAAACGGGGAGCTGTTTTTT; CDR3: CASTTPSSGSSNGELFF
V: TRBV3-1/TRBV3-2; J: TRBJ2-1; D: .; size: .; DNA: TGTGCCAGCAGCCAAGATGCTAGGAACAATGAGCAGTTCTTC; CDR3: CASSQDARNNEQFF
V: TRBV6-2/TRBV6-3; J: TRBJ1-1; D: .; size: .; DNA: TGTGCCAGCAGCTTACAGGAGAACACTGAAGCTTTCTTT; CDR3: CASSLQENTEAFF
V: TRBV18; J: TRBJ2-3; D: .; size: .; DNA: TGTGCCAGCTCATCCACTAGAGTAGGCACAGATACGCAGTATTTT; CDR3: CASSSTRVGTDTQYF
V: TRBV3-1/TRBV3-2; J: TRBJ2-3; D: .; size: .; DNA: TGTGCCAGCAGCCAGGGGGCGGGTGCGCAGTATTTT; CDR3: CASSQGAGAQYF
V: TRBV28; J: TRBJ2-3; D: .; size: few; DNA: TGTGCCAGCACTTCGGCAGAGCGGAGGCGCACAGATACGCAGTATTTT; CDR3: CASTSAERRRTDTQYF
V: TRBV14; J: TRBJ1-5; D: .; size: .; DNA: TGTGGTCTCAAGGGGGGGAAAAATCAGCCCCAGCATTTT; CDR3: CGLKGGKNQPQHF
V: TRBV5-1; J: TRBJ2-4; D: TRBD2; size: .; DNA: TGCGCCAGCAGCGTGGTACCTCCGGGACTAGCGGGAGGTCGGGGCATTCAGTACTTC; CDR3: CASSVVPPGLAGGRGIQYF
V: TRBV3-1/TRBV3-2; J: TRBJ2-7; D: TRBD2; size: .; DNA: TGTGCCAGCAGCCACCGGACTAGCCTCAACGAGCAGTACTTC; CDR3: CASSHRTSLNEQYF
V: TRBV7-3; J: TRBJ2-7; D: TRBD1; size: .; DNA: TGTGCCAGCAGCTCAAACAGGGGTGGCGAGCAGTACTTC; CDR3: CASSSNRGGEQYF
V: TRBV5-1; J: TRBJ2-2; D: TRBD2; size: .; DNA: TGCGCCAGCAGCTTGGATGCGGGAGGAGCGTTAGGGGAGCTGTTTTTT; CDR3: CASSLDAGGALGELFF
V: TRBV5-8; J: TRBJ2-1; D: .; size: once; DNA: TGTGCCAGCAGCTGGGATACAGGGAATGAGCAGTTCTTC; CDR3: CASSWDTGNEQFF
V: TRBV3-1/TRBV3-2; J: TRBJ1-6; D: TRBD1; size: .; DNA: TGTGCCAGCAGCCTAGACAGGGGAAATTCACCCCTCCACTTT; CDR3: CASSLDRGNSPLHF
V: TRBV19; J: TRBJ2-1; D: .; size: .; DNA: TGTGCCAGTAGACCGGGACTTACCTACAATGAGCAGTTCTTC; CDR3: CASRPGLTYNEQFF